This T cell receptor (beta chain) comes out of a study of T-cell reconstitution after alpha-beta-depleted transplantation in children. Study findings and constraints: Alpha-beta T cells present about two months after transplant were reported to originate from several hundred expanded graft clones. High day-60 TCRbeta diversity in some patients came from surviving recipient T cells and thymic progenitors. T-cell counts and diversity at one year following transplant were attributed mainly to newly produced T cells.

Germline values: CDR1 MNHEY, CDR2 SVGEGT. The CDR3 contains 14 residues. V was pared by 5 bases and J by 2 bases, with 4 bases of the junction left unmatched. On this clonotype: Its antigen is unidentified.

Researchers prepared the TCRbeta library using unique molecular identifiers, the study reports. Each CDR3 protein is one row after TCRdb ran MiXCR on the PCR reads. The table has about 980,000 distinct CDR3 sequences, roughly 29% seen once; the top ten hold more than 25%. The chain carries TRBV6-2 or TRBV6-3 and TRBJ2-7, with TRBD1 matching 9 bases. The receptor was isolated from a boy younger than two who had a stem cell transplant for SCID, so the T cells may come from the graft donor. Sequenced here: PBMCs, mostly from graft donor cells, sampled 360 days after TCRalphabeta/CD19-depleted stem cell transplant. CDR3 DNA: TGTGCCAGCAGTGGACAGGGGAACCCCTACGAGCAGTACTTC. Its translation is CASSGQGNPYEQYF.